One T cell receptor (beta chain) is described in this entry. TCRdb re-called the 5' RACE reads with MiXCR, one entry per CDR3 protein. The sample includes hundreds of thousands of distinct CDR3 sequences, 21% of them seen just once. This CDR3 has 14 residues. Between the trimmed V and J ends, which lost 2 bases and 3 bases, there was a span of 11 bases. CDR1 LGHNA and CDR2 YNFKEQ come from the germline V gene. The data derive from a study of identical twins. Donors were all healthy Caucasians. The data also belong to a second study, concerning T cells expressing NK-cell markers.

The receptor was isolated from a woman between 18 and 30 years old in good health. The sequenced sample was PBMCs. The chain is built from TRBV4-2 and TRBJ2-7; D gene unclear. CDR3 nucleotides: TGTGCCAGCAGCCAACAGGAATCAAACTACGAGCAGTACTTC. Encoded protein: CASSQQESNYEQYF.